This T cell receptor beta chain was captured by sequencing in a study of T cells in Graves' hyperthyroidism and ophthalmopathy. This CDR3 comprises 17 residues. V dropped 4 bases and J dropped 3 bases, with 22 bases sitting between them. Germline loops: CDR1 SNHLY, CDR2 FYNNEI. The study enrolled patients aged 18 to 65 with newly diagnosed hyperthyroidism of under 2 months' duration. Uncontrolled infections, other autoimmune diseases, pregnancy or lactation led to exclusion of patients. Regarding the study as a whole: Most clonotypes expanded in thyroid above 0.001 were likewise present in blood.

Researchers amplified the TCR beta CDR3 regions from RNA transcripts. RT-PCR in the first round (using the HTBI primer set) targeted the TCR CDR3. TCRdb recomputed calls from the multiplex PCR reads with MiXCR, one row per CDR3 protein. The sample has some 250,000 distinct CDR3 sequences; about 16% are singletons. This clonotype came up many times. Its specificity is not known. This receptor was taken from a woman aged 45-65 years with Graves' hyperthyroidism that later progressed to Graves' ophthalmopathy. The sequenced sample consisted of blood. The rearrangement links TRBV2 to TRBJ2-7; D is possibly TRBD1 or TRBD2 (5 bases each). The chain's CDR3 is CASSGGRHFYTLYEQYF. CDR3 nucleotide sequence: TGTGCCAGCAGTGGGGGACGACATTTTTACACCCTCTACGAGCAGTACTTC. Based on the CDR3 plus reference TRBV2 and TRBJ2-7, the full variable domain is EPEVTQTPSHQVTQMGQEVILRCVPISNHLYFYWYRQILGQKVEFLVSFYNNEISEKSEIFDDQFSVERPDGSNFTLKIRSTKLEDSAMYFCASSGGRHFYTLYEQYFGPGTRLTVT.